Sequencing of this T cell receptor beta chain was carried out in a study of OX40 agonist ivuxolimab in advanced cancers. In the study overall: Three patients got partial responses; one had hepatocellular carcinoma and two had cutaneous melanoma.

The table came from immunoSEQ multiplex PCR; TCRdb's copy has only in-frame clones and leaves some out. The sample lists 70,000 to 95,000 clones, 70% to 90% occurring once. With 6 bases removed from V and 2 bases from J, the gap between germline ends came to 17 bases. This CDR3 contains 14 residues. The germline CDR1 and CDR2 sequences are GTSNPN and SVGIG (reference sequence). V is TRBV30 and J is TRBJ2-7, with a possible D match to TRBD1 (5 bases). The sample consisted of CD4+ or CD8+ T cells sorted from blood, taken in a trial of the OX40 agonist ivuxolimab. The source of this sequence is an adult with an advanced solid tumor such as melanoma, head and neck, liver or kidney cancer. The CDR3 DNA sequence: TGTGCCTGCCGGCGCCACAGGCCCCCCTACGAGCAGTACTTC. Its translation: CACRRHRPPYEQYF.